This entry lists 23 T cell receptor beta chains sequenced from one sample in a study of Ad26.COV2.S vaccination and SARS-CoV-2 variants. Produced via immunoSEQ multiplex PCR; TCRdb's table is partial and in-frame only. The sample gives nearly 400,000 clones, 75% to 90% of which show up once; around 1.9% is in the top ten. Regarding treatment: around 19 received Ad26.COV2.S at low or high dose, single or two shots; a few received placebo; per-sample allocation not given. Sampling was done on day 63 after the first vaccine or placebo injection. This sample comprised peripheral blood, obtained in a trial of Ad26.COV2.S vaccine versus placebo. All receptors derive from a person between 18 and 60 years old who received the Ad26.COV2.S COVID-19 vaccine or a placebo.

This chain uses TRBV25-1 with TRBJ1-2; perhaps TRBD1 as D (5 bases). V lost 4 bases and J 2 bases, leaving 8 bases between the germline ends. CDR1 is MGHDK and CDR2 is SYGVNS in the germline V gene. The CDR3 extends over 13 amino acids. Written as DNA, the CDR3 is TGTGCCAGCAGTGTGGACATAAACTATGGCTACACCTTC. This gives the protein CASSVDINYGYTF.

The rearrangement links TRBV19 to TRBJ2-2; no firm D call. Trimming pared 1 base from V and 6 bases from J, leaving 6 bases between. Per the germline V gene, CDR1 is LNHDA and CDR2 is SQIVND (reference sequence). The CDR3 loop spans 13 amino acids. CDR3 in DNA: TGTGCCAGTAGTATAGTTAGAGCCGGGGAGCTGTTTTTT. Translating gives CASSIVRAGELFF.

This chain links TRBV19 with TRBJ2-2; D is ambiguous. Germline CDR1 LNHDA, CDR2 SQIVND (reference sequence). This CDR3 comprises 14 residues. The germline V and J ends were trimmed by 2 bases and 1 base, with 5 bases remaining between them. This CDR3 reads CASSIMKNTGELFF. CDR3 DNA: TGTGCCAGTAGTATAATGAAGAACACCGGGGAGCTGTTTTTT.

The chain carries TRBV9 and TRBJ2-1, with 9 nucleotides matching TRBD2. Germline V gives CDR1 SGDLS, CDR2 YYNGEE. V trimming: 4 bases; J trimming: 9 bases; junction bases outside the gene matches: 14. The CDR3 runs to 16 residues. DNA for the CDR3: TGTGCCAGCAGCCCTCTAGCGGGACGACCGTTGGGTGAGCAGTTCTTC. This codes for CASSPLAGRPLGEQFF.

The chain couples TRBV18 to TRBJ1-2; D is possibly TRBD1 (6 bases). V dropped 10 bases and J dropped 2 bases, with 17 bases sitting between them. The CDR3 spans 14 residues. In germline, CDR1 is KGHSH, CDR2 LQKENI. The CDR3 loop is CATTRSGQNYGYTF. The CDR3 coding sequence is TGTGCCACAACAAGATCAGGACAGAACTATGGCTACACCTTC.

The CDR3 sequence: CASSSAGGPRTQYF. In DNA, the CDR3 is TGTGCCAGCAGCTCTGCGGGGGGCCCCCGGACCCAGTACTTC. The rearrangement links TRBV7-2 to TRBJ2-5; 8 bases fit TRBD2. J gave up 7 bases and V 4 bases, and 8 bases lay outside the gene matches. CDR1 SGHTA and CDR2 FQGNSA come from the germline V gene. The CDR3 is made up of 14 amino acids.

The rearrangement joins TRBV20-1 to TRBJ2-1; D uncertain. The CDR3 covers 16 residues. V lost 6 bases to trimming and J lost 0 bases, with 18 bases between them. Germline V lookup: CDR1 DFQATT, CDR2 SNEGSKA (reference sequence). The CDR3 DNA reads TGCAGTGCCAGTCCCTTCGACGGTAGCTCCTACAATGAGCAGTTCTTC. Its protein is CSASPFDGSSYNEQFF.

This chain links TRBV7-9 with TRBJ2-3; D tentatively fits TRBD1 or TRBD2 (5 bases each). Trimming pared 5 bases from V and 6 bases from J, leaving 12 bases between. CDR3 length: 13 residues. Germline V lookup: CDR1 SEHNR, CDR2 FQNEAQ (reference sequence). CDR3 sequence: CASSTGRVDTQYF. In DNA, the CDR3 is TGTGCCAGCAGCACGGGACGTGTGGATACGCAGTATTTT.

V gene TRBV7-9 combines with J gene TRBJ1-4, with D perhaps matching TRBD1 (5 bases). Trimming pared 5 bases from V and 7 bases from J, leaving 17 bases between. The CDR3 loop spans 15 amino acids. The germline CDR1 and CDR2 sequences are SEHNR and FQNEAQ (reference sequence). The CDR3 protein is CASSLGVQSSEKLFF. In DNA, the CDR3 is TGTGCCAGCAGCCTGGGGGTACAGTCGAGTGAAAAACTGTTTTTT.

The rearrangement uses TRBV24-1 and TRBJ2-6; D gene unclear. CDR3 length equals 15 residues. V dropped 4 bases and J dropped 0 bases, with 6 bases sitting between them. Germline CDR1 KGHDR, CDR2 SFDVKD. The DNA for the CDR3 is TGTGCCACCAGTGAGGCAAGCTCTGGGGCCAACGTCCTGACTTTC. Amino acid sequence: CATSEASSGANVLTF.

The gene calls are TRBV11-2 and TRBJ2-7, with D unresolved. Germline CDR1 and CDR2: SGHAT and FQNNGV. The CDR3 length is 11 residues. V shed 5 bases and J shed 3 bases, with 5 bases lying between them. CDR3 in DNA: TGTGCCAGCAGCCTCCACTACGAGCAGTACTTC. The encoded protein is CASSLHYEQYF.

This clone was seen just once. V usage is TRBV12-3 or TRBV12-4 and J usage is TRBJ1-3; D is unclear. Trimming shortened V by 2 bases and J by 4 bases, and 6 bases separated the two germline ends. The CDR3 consists of 13 residues. The CDR3 DNA is TGTGCCAGCAGTTTAACGAGGGGAAACACCATATATTTT. Translated, it gives CASSLTRGNTIYF.

CDR3 protein: CASRREGGNTGELFF. The DNA for the CDR3 is TGTGCCAGCAGACGGGAGGGGGGAAACACCGGGGAGCTGTTTTTT. The chain recombines TRBV13 with TRBJ2-2; TRBD2 aligns across 8 bases. Per germline, CDR1 PRHDT and CDR2 FYEKMQ (reference sequence). Trimming removed 6 bases from V and 2 bases from J; junction bases left unmatched: 5. The CDR3 totals 15 residues.

The rearrangement links TRBV19 to TRBJ2-5; the match to TRBD2 covers 7 bases. With V trimmed by 8 bases and J by 3 bases, 12 bases remained unmatched. CDR1 and CDR2 from the germline V gene are LNHDA and SQIVND (reference sequence). This CDR3 spans 15 amino acids. CDR3 sequence reads: CASPMGREGKETQYF. The DNA of the CDR3 is TGTGCCAGTCCGATGGGGAGGGAGGGTAAAGAGACCCAGTACTTC.

The CDR3 DNA reads as TGCGCCAGCAGCCAAGGAATCGGGAGGGGGAATGAAAAACTGTTTTTT. Translation: CASSQGIGRGNEKLFF. V and J are TRBV4-1 and TRBJ1-4, with a possible D match to TRBD1 (6 bases). Trimming cost V 1 base and J 5 bases, with 14 bases left between them. CDR3 length equals 16 residues. Germline V CDR1 and CDR2: MGHRA, YSYEKL.

The chain joins TRBV28 to TRBJ1-2; 8 bases map to TRBD1. CDR3 length: 16 amino acids. Germline lookup yields CDR1 MDHEN and CDR2 SYDVKM. With V trimmed by 4 bases and J by 4 bases, 11 bases remained unmatched. The CDR3 protein is CASSSTGQGVGYGYTF. CDR3 DNA: TGTGCCAGCAGTTCCACCGGACAGGGCGTCGGCTATGGCTACACCTTC.

This chain links TRBV6-5 with TRBJ1-2; possibly TRBD1 for D (6 bases). This CDR3 spans 14 amino acids. V was shortened by 4 bases and J by 6 bases, with 15 bases between the two germline ends. In germline, CDR1 is MNHEY, CDR2 SVGAGI. CDR3 DNA sequence: TGTGCCAGCAGTTTCCCGGGACACCCTGATGGCTACACCTTC. It is translated as CASSFPGHPDGYTF.

This chain links TRBV15 with TRBJ1-2; possibly TRBD1 for D (6 bases). This CDR3 spans 16 amino acids. V was pared by 0 bases and J by 2 bases, with 13 bases between. Germline assignment: CDR1 LNHNV and CDR2 YYDKDF (reference sequence). The CDR3 nucleotides read TGTGCCACCAGCAGAGATCAGCGGCAGGGGAACTATGGCTACACCTTC. Translation gives CATSRDQRQGNYGYTF.

The chain carries TRBV6-1 and TRBJ2-3, with TRBD2 matching over 14 bases. V trimming: 2 bases; J trimming: 2 bases; junction bases outside the gene matches: 9. The germline CDR1 and CDR2 sequences are MNHNS and SASEGT. The CDR3 runs to 19 residues. CDR3 in DNA: TGTGCCAGCAGTGAACACATGGGACTAGCGGGAGTCTTCACAGATACGCAGTATTTT. Translated: CASSEHMGLAGVFTDTQYF.

The chain uses TRBV13 and TRBJ2-3; TRBD2 matches at 9 bases. The CDR3 extends over 13 amino acids. Germline CDR1 PRHDT, CDR2 FYEKMQ (reference sequence). Losses at the gene ends were 3 bases for V and 6 bases for J; bases not matched to a gene: 1. This chain's CDR3 is CASSFSGSDTQYF. The CDR3 DNA sequence: TGTGCCAGCAGCTTTAGCGGGAGTGATACGCAGTATTTT.

The chain is built from TRBV6-6 and TRBJ1-5; possibly TRBD1 for D (5 bases). Germline-derived CDR1 and CDR2 are MNHNY and SVGAGI (reference sequence). The CDR3 is 14 amino acids. Trimming took off 2 bases at V and 4 bases at J, with 9 bases between the two ends. The CDR3 region is CASSYVGENQPQHF. CDR3 DNA: TGTGCCAGCAGTTACGTAGGGGAGAATCAGCCCCAGCATTTT.

This chain connects TRBV4-2 to TRBJ2-7; 9 bases are a match to TRBD1. Germline CDR1 and CDR2: LGHNA and YNFKEQ. The CDR3 runs to 16 residues. V lost 2 bases to trimming and J lost 5 bases; unmatched junction nucleotides: 10. CDR3 bases: TGTGCCAGCAGCCAACATCCCGGGACAGGGCGGGACGAGCAGTACTTC. Translation: CASSQHPGTGRDEQYF.

Note on this clone: The sample contains more than one DNA sequence encoding this CDR3. In nucleotides, the CDR3 is TGTGCCAGCAGTTTAACGGGACAGGGCTCCTACGAGCAGTACTTC. Translating gives CASSLTGQGSYEQYF. The chain is built from TRBV28 and TRBJ2-7, with TRBD1 matching over 9 bases. In germline, CDR1 is MDHEN, CDR2 SYDVKM. Trimming took 2 bases from V and 0 from J; bases not matched to a gene: 2. This CDR3 is built from 15 residues.